This TCR beta chain was obtained from a study of metastatic and nonmetastatic thyroid tumors. The study's findings and limits: Reports indicated that malignant thyroid tumors showed significantly higher TCR beta diversity than benign nodules did, in blood and tumor.

Authors' processing steps: A papillary thyroid cancer distant-metastasis classifier was built from CDR3 differences across clinicopathological groups. TCRdb re-called clones via MiXCR from the PCR reads. These V and J calls rely on TCRdb rather than the paper's analysis. The sample has just over 20,000 clones; around an eighth are singletons. This clone was found many times. The antigen is not known. The germline V gene has CDR1 KGHSH and CDR2 LQKENI. There are 15 residues in the CDR3. Deletions cut 5 bases from V and 2 bases from J, with 14 bases between. Thyroid surgery was performed in patients who had received no treatment beforehand.

The sequencing sample was made of blood. The gene calls are TRBV18 and TRBJ2-3; D might be TRBD1 (5 bases). The TCR was taken from a female donor with papillary thyroid cancer or a benign thyroid nodule (not recorded which). Some clones in this sample may be carry-over from other donors' samples. The CDR3 protein is CASSADRTYTDTQYF. In DNA form, the CDR3 reads TGTGCCAGCTCAGCCGACAGAACGTACACAGATACGCAGTATTTT.